Listed below are T cell receptor beta chains from one sample, sequenced in a study of identical twins. Each CDR3 protein gets one entry after TCRdb re-called the 5' RACE reads with MiXCR. Of about 1.7 million distinct CDR3 sequences listed, roughly a third are singletons. Sequencing input: cord blood. The receptors shown here come from a newborn girl in good health. CDR3s include the opening cysteine and the closing phenylalanine or tryptophan. Fields, in order: D gene, clone size, V gene, J gene, CDR3 DNA, CDR3 protein. D genes are given only for firm matches. Clone size is given for some rows only: seen once, a few or many times, or a class if the clone is expanded.

>.|.|TRBV23-1|TRBJ2-5
TGCGCCAGCAGTCAGTCAGGGATTCAAGAGACCCAGTACTTC
CASSQSGIQETQYF
>TRBD1|.|TRBV20-1|TRBJ1-1
TGCAGTGCTAGTGCAGGGGGCATGGGCACTGAAGCTTTCTTT
CSASAGGMGTEAFF
>.|few|TRBV27|TRBJ2-7
TGTGCCAGCAGCCCTCAAGTGGGCCCCTACGAGCAGTACTTC
CASSPQVGPYEQYF
>.|few|TRBV30|TRBJ1-2
TGTGCCTGCCTTCGGGGCGCCCCGTTCTACACCTTC
CACLRGAPFYTF
>.|few|TRBV29-1|TRBJ1-2
TGCAGCGTTCCCTCCCCAGGAGCGTGGCAGGGCTACACCTTC
CSVPSPGAWQGYTF
>.|.|TRBV10-2|TRBJ2-2
TGCGCCAGCATGGGCAGAACGAACACCGGGGAGCTGTTTTTT
CASMGRTNTGELFF
>.|.|TRBV6-6|TRBJ2-4
TGTGCCAGCAGTTACTCGAATGACGCCAAAAACATTCAGTACTTC
CASSYSNDAKNIQYF
>.|few|TRBV28|TRBJ1-5
TGTGCCAGCAGTTTCGACCACACGGGCAATCAGCCCCAGCATTTT
CASSFDHTGNQPQHF
>TRBD1|.|TRBV10-3|TRBJ1-4
TGTGCCATCAGCGACGGACAGGACAGAGTTAAAAAACTGTTTTTT
CAISDGQDRVKKLFF
>.|few|TRBV2|TRBJ1-2
TGTGCCAGCAGTGAAGCGCTGAAGGGTGGCTACACCTTC
CASSEALKGGYTF
>TRBD2|few|TRBV20-1|TRBJ2-5
TGCAGTGCTCGTATAAGCGGGGGGATACAAGAGACCCAGTACTTC
CSARISGGIQETQYF
>.|once|TRBV3-1|TRBJ2-5
TGTGCCAGCAGCCTTAAAGGCTACGGGCAGTACTTC
CASSLKGYGQYF
>TRBD2|.|TRBV11-2|TRBJ2-1
TGTGCCAGCAGCTTAGTAGGGACTAGCGTCAATGAGCAGTTCTTC
CASSLVGTSVNEQFF
>.|few|TRBV20-1|TRBJ1-4
TGCAGTGCTAGAGTCGAAGGGAATGAAAAACTGTTTTTT
CSARVEGNEKLFF
>TRBD1|.|TRBV10-3|TRBJ2-3
TGTGCCATCAGGGGGACAGGGGCAGATACGCAGTATTTT
CAIRGTGADTQYF